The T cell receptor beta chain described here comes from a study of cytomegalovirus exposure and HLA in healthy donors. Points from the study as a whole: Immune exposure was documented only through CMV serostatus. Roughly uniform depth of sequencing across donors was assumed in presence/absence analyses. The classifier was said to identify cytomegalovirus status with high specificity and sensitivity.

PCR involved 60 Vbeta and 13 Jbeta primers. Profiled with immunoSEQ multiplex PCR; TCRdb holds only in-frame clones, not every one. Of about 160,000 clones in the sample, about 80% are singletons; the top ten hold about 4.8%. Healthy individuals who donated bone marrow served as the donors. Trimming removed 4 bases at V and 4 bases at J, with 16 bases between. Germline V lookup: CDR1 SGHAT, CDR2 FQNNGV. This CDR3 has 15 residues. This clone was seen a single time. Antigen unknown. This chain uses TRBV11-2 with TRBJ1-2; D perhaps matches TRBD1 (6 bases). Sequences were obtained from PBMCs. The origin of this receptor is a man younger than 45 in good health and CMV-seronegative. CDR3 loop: CASSSLPTGPYGYTF. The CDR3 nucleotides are TGTGCCAGCAGCTCCCTACCGACAGGACCCTATGGCTACACCTTC.